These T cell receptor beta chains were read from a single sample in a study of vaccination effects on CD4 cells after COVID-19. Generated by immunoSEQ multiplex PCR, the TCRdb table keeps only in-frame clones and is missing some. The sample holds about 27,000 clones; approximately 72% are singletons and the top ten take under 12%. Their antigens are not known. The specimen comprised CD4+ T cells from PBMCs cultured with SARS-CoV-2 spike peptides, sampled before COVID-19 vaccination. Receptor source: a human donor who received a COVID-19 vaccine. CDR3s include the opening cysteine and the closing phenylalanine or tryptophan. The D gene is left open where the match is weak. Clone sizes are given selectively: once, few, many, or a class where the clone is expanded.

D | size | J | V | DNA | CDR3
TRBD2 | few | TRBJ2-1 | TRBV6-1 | TGTGCCAGCAGTGAACTAGCGGGAGGGTACAATGAGCAGTTCTTC | CASSELAGGYNEQFF
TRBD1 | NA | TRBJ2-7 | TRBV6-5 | TGTGCCAGCAGTTCTGGACAGGGCAACGCCTACGAGCAGTACTTC | CASSSGQGNAYEQYF
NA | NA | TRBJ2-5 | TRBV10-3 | TGTGCCATCATGGCAGGGGCTCAAGAGACCCAGTACTTC | CAIMAGAQETQYF
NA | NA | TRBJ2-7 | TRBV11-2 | TGTGCCAGCAGCTTAGACCGTTGGGGGGCCCAGTACTTC | CASSLDRWGAQYF
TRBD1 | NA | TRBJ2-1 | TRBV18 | TGTGCCAGCTCACCACCACAGGGGGGCTCCTACAATGAGCAGTTCTTC | CASSPPQGGSYNEQFF
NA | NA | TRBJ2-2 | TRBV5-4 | TGTGCCAGCAGCTTGGATCCTTCGAACACCGGGGAGCTGTTTTTT | CASSLDPSNTGELFF
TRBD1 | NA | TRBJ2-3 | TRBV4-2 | TGTGCCAGCAGCCAAGAAAAGGGACAGGGAACAGATACGCAGTATTTT | CASSQEKGQGTDTQYF
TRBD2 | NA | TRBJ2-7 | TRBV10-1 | TGCGCCAGCAGTGAGTCACCGGGACTAGCGGGGGTGGTCGAGCAGTACTTC | CASSESPGLAGVVEQYF
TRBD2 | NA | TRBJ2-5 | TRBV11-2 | TGTGCCAGCAGCTTAGGATTACTAGCGGGAGGGCCCGAGTTAGAGACCCAGTACTTC | CASSLGLLAGGPELETQYF
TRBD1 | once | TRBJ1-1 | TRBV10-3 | TGTGCCATCAGTCTCGGACAGGGGAAGAACACTGAAGCTTTCTTT | CAISLGQGKNTEAFF
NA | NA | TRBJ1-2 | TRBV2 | TGTGCAACAGCAAGGGAGACAACCTATGGCTACACCTTC | CATARETTYGYTF
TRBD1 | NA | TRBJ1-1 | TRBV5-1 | TGCGCCAGCAGCTCCGGACAGGGGGTTGAAGCTTTCTTT | CASSSGQGVEAFF
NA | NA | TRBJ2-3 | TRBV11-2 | TGTGCCAGCAGCTTAGCCGTAAGCAGCCGAGGAAGCACAGATACGCAGTATTTT | CASSLAVSSRGSTDTQYF
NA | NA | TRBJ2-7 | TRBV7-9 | TGTGCCAGCAGCTTAGCGATACAGGGTCGGGACGAGCAGTACTTC | CASSLAIQGRDEQYF
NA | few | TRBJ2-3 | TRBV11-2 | TGTGCCAGCAGCCCCGGCGGGACTAGCACAGATACGCAGTATTTT | CASSPGGTSTDTQYF
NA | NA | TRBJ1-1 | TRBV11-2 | TGTGCCAGCAGCTTCGGCAGTTCCAACACTGAAGCTTTCTTT | CASSFGSSNTEAFF
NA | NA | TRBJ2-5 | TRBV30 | TGTGCCTGGAATACCCAGGGGCGCAGGGAGACCCAGTACTTC | CAWNTQGRRETQYF
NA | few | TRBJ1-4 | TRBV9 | TGTGCCAGCAGCGTAGGTTCCTTGGGGAATGAAAAACTGTTTTTT | CASSVGSLGNEKLFF
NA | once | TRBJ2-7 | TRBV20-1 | TGCAGTGCTAGAATACTCGTGGAGCAGTACTTC | CSARILVEQYF
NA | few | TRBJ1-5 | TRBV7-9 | TGTGCCAGCAGCTCCCCGGCGGGGCCCCAGCATTTT | CASSSPAGPQHF
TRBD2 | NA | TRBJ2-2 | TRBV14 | TGTGCCAGCAGCTTTCGCGCGGGGGGGCTCCCCGGGGAGCTGTTTTTT | CASSFRAGGLPGELFF
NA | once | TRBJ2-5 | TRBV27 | TGTGCCAGCAGTTTATCGTCGGACGAAGGACGAACCCAGTACTTC | CASSLSSDEGRTQYF
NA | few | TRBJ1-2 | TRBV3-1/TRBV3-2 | TGTGCCAGCAGCCAAGCGGTTAACTATGGCTACACCTTC | CASSQAVNYGYTF
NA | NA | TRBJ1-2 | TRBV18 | TGTGCCAGCTCACGCGCGGGGTTGGTAGACTATGGCTACACCTTC | CASSRAGLVDYGYTF
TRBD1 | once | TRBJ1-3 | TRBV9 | TGTGCCAGCAGCACGCCCCTCTCGGACAGGGCTGGAAACACCATATATTTT | CASSTPLSDRAGNTIYF
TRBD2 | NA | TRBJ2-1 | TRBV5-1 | TGCGCCAGCAGCTTGACTAGCGGGGGACGTACAAGTGAGCAGTTCTTC | CASSLTSGGRTSEQFF
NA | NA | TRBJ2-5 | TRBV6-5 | TGTGCCAGCAGTTACTCTACAGGGACAAGGGAGACCCAGTACTTC | CASSYSTGTRETQYF
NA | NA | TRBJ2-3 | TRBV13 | TGTGCCAGCAGCTCCGGGGAAACCAAGTATTTT | CASSSGETKYF
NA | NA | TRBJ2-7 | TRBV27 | TGTGCCAGCAGGCCTAGCAGGAGGGCCTACGAGCAGTACTTC | CASRPSRRAYEQYF
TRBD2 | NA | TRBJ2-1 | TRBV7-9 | TGTGCCAGCCAGTTTTGGCTAGCGGAGAGCAATGAGCAGTTCTTC | CASQFWLAESNEQFF
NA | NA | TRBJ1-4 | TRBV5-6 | TGTGCCAGCAGCTTCCAAGGGTTCAATGAAAAACTGTTTTTT | CASSFQGFNEKLFF
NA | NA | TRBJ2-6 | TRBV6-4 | TGTGCCAGCAGTGACAACTCTGGGGCCAACGTCCTGACTTTC | CASSDNSGANVLTF
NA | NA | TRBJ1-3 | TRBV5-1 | TGCGCCAGCAGGGAAGGGGTGGCTGGAAACACCATATATTTT | CASREGVAGNTIYF
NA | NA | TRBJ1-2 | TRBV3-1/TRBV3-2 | TGTGCCAGCAGCCAACTCGGGAAAGGGGGGAATGGCTACACCTTC | CASSQLGKGGNGYTF
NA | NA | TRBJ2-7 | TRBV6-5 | TGTGCCAGCAGTCCCAATAGGGGTGGGACGCACGAGCAGTACTTC | CASSPNRGGTHEQYF
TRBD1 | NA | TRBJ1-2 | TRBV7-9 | TGTGCCAGCAGCTTAGCTAAGACAGGGGGCCCCATCTACTATGGCTACACCTTC | CASSLAKTGGPIYYGYTF
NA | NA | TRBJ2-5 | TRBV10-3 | TGTGCCGTCAGGAGTCTCCTCCAAGAGACCCAGTACTTC | CAVRSLLQETQYF
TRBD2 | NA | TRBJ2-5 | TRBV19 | TGTGCCAGTAGCACGGGGGGAAATCAAGAGACCCAGTACTTC | CASSTGGNQETQYF
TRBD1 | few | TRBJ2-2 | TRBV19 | TGTGCCAGTAAGCAGGGGGCAACACCTCTGAACACCGGGGAGCTGTTTTTT | CASKQGATPLNTGELFF
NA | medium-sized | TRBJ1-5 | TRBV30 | TGTGCCTGGAGTGTACAACGGAATCAGCCCCAGCATTTT | CAWSVQRNQPQHF
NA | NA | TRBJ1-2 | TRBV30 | TGTGCCTGGAGTCGCTGGGGAGATGACTATGGCTACACCTTC | CAWSRWGDDYGYTF
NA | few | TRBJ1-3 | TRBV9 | TGTGCCAGCAGCGTAGTTCCTAAACCCGGAACACGGAACACCATATATTTT | CASSVVPKPGTRNTIYF
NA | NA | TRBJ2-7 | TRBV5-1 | TGCGCCAGCAGCCAGGACAGACTAAGCTCCTACGAGCAGTACTTC | CASSQDRLSSYEQYF
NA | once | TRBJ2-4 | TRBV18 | TGTGCCAGCTCGGCCCAGGAGCAAGACATTCAGTACTTC | CASSAQEQDIQYF
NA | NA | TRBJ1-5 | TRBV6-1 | TGTGCCAGCAGTGAGCGCTGGGGATGGGGCAATCAGCCCCAGCATTTT | CASSERWGWGNQPQHF
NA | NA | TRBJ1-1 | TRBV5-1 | TGCGCCAGCAGCCTTTCGGGGCAGTATGTGAGCACTGAAGCTTTCTTT | CASSLSGQYVSTEAFF
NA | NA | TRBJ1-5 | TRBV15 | TGTGCCACCAGCAGGGACAATCAGCCCCAGCATTTT | CATSRDNQPQHF